These 8 T cell receptor beta chains were sequenced from one sample in a study of T cells in localized non-small cell lung cancer. TCRdb keeps only in-frame clones here, not all; method: immunoSEQ multiplex PCR. In the table there are around 23,000 clones, 70% to 90% of which are singletons. The sequencing here drew on peripheral blood mononuclear cells, taken before any cancer treatment. These receptors were collected from a male donor at least 60 years old with stage II lung adenocarcinoma.

The rearrangement uses TRBV2 and TRBJ2-3; 9 nucleotides agree with TRBD1. The germline V gene encodes CDR1 SNHLY and CDR2 FYNNEI. V was clipped by 6 bases and J by 5 bases; unmatched bases: 15. CDR3 size: 17 residues. CDR3: CASRGGQGIWRGDTQYF. The CDR3 nucleotides are TGTGCCAGCAGAGGGGGACAGGGTATCTGGAGAGGAGATACGCAGTATTTT. The full variable domain, in which reference TRBV2 and TRBJ2-3 provide the parts outside the CDR3, is EPEVTQTPSHQVTQMGQEVILRCVPISNHLYFYWYRQILGQKVEFLVSFYNNEISEKSEIFDDQFSVERPDGSNFTLKIRSTKLEDSAMYFCASRGGQGIWRGDTQYFGPGTRLTVL.

The rearrangement uses TRBV2 and TRBJ2-1; 11 bases fit TRBD2. The ends lost 7 bases at V and 5 bases at J; junction bases unmatched: 4. The CDR3 extends over 14 amino acids. The V gene's germline CDR1 is SNHLY and CDR2 FYNNEI. DNA for the CDR3: TGTGCCAGCATTACTAGCGGGAGCGACAATGAGCAGTTCTTC. Protein sequence: CASITSGSDNEQFF.

The chain recombines TRBV2 with TRBJ2-5; 12 bases agree with TRBD1. From germline, CDR1 is SNHLY and CDR2 FYNNEI. The CDR3 runs 14 residues. Trimming took 4 bases from V and 4 from J; bases not matched to a gene: 1. CDR3 sequence reads: CASSGDRGRETQYF. The CDR3 nucleotides are TGTGCCAGCAGTGGGGACAGGGGGCGAGAGACCCAGTACTTC.

V gene TRBV2 combines with J gene TRBJ2-7; no definite D call. The germline V gene encodes CDR1 SNHLY and CDR2 FYNNEI. V shed 4 bases and J shed 0 bases, with 10 bases lying between them. The CDR3 sequence is 14 residues long. The CDR3 region is CASSGLLSSYEQYF. CDR3 DNA: TGTGCCAGCAGTGGACTGTTGAGCTCCTACGAGCAGTACTTC.

The gene calls are TRBV5-4 and TRBJ2-1, with 8 nucleotides matching TRBD2. CDR3 size: 16 residues. The J segment lost 0 bases and the V segment lost 5 bases, leaving 7 bases of the junction unmatched. Germline loops: CDR1 SGHNT, CDR2 YYREEE (reference sequence). This chain's CDR3 is CASSTKREISYNEQFF. CDR3 nucleotides: TGTGCCAGCAGTACTAAGCGGGAGATCTCCTACAATGAGCAGTTCTTC.

This clone was detected only a few times. This sequence joins TRBV6-5 and TRBJ2-3; 13 bases line up with TRBD2. Trimming cost V 7 bases and J 3 bases; bases outside gene matches: 4. Germline values: CDR1 MNHEY, CDR2 SVGAGI. The CDR3 covers 15 residues. CDR3 bases: TGTGCCAGCACCCGGACTAGCGGGAGAACAGATACGCAGTATTTT. The encoded protein is CASTRTSGRTDTQYF.

CDR3 nucleotide sequence: TGTGCCAGCAGAAACTGGGGAATTGACAGCACAGATACGCAGTATTTT. Its translation is CASRNWGIDSTDTQYF. The V call is TRBV28, the J call TRBJ2-3; D uncertain. This CDR3 spans 16 amino acids. Germline lookup yields CDR1 MDHEN and CDR2 SYDVKM. V lost 6 bases to trimming and J lost 0 bases, with 16 bases between them.

V gene TRBV6-6 combines with J gene TRBJ1-6; D gene unclear. The germline CDR1 and CDR2 sequences are MNHNY and SVGAGI (reference sequence). Trimming pared 6 bases from V and 2 bases from J, leaving 5 bases between. The CDR3 contains 13 residues. The CDR3 bases are TGTGCCAGCAGGGTCGCCTATAATTCACCCCTCCACTTT. Translating it yields CASRVAYNSPLHF.